These 22 T cell receptor beta chains originate from one sample sequenced in a study of early T cells in non-severe SARS-CoV-2 infection. TCRdb processed the 5' RACE reads anew with MiXCR; each CDR3 protein has one entry. The sample lists about 82,000 distinct CDR3 sequences; approximately 13% were seen once. The sequenced sample consisted of whole blood. Every receptor here comes from an adult who was a healthcare worker with PCR-confirmed SARS-CoV-2 infection or an uninfected control (not recorded which).

This clonotype was detected many times. The chain couples TRBV6-5 to TRBJ2-3; no clear D gene. Trimming cost V 6 bases and J 0 bases, with 19 bases left between them. In germline, CDR1 is MNHEY, CDR2 SVGAGI. The CDR3 is made up of 17 amino acids. CDR3 loop: CASRGSAWRGSTDTQYF. CDR3 in DNA: TGTGCCAGCAGGGGATCGGCATGGCGCGGCAGCACAGATACGCAGTATTTT.

In this sample, this clonotype turned up many times. The CDR3 sequence is CASSPGTGNGYTF. The CDR3 nucleotides read TGCGCCAGCAGTCCGGGGACAGGGAATGGCTACACCTTC. This chain uses TRBV5-1 with TRBJ1-2, with 9 positions matching TRBD1. CDR3 length: 13 residues. Germline V gene data show CDR1 as SGHRS and CDR2 as YFSETQ. The J segment lost 6 bases and the V segment lost 5 bases, leaving 5 bases of the junction unmatched.

CDR3 nucleotides: TGCGCCAGCAGTGAGGCTGAACTAGCCGGCGGTCAGTACTTC. Translation: CASSEAELAGGQYF. The rearrangement links TRBV10-2 to TRBJ2-4, with D possibly matching TRBD2 (6 bases). Trimming pared 2 bases from V and 12 bases from J, leaving 17 bases between. The CDR3 runs to 14 residues. Germline CDR1 WSHSY, CDR2 SAAADI.

This clonotype has a count of ten or more. The chain is built from TRBV20-1 and TRBJ1-1; 7 bases fit TRBD1. Trimming at V came to 6 bases and at J to 0 bases, leaving 1 base not matched to a gene. The CDR3 spans 12 residues. The germline gives CDR1 DFQATT, CDR2 SNEGSKA (reference sequence). CDR3 coding DNA: TGCAGTGCCGGACAGGTGAACACTGAAGCTTTCTTT. This encodes CSAGQVNTEAFF.

In this sample, this clonotype turned up a few times. The V and J genes are TRBV6-5 and TRBJ1-2; 7 positions match TRBD1. Germline-derived CDR1 and CDR2 are MNHEY and SVGAGI. Trimming removed 2 bases from V and 4 bases from J; junction bases left unmatched: 7. This CDR3 has 15 residues. The CDR3 reads CASSYTRDSFYGYTF. DNA of the CDR3: TGTGCCAGCAGTTACACACGGGACAGTTTCTATGGCTACACCTTC.

This clonotype was picked up a small number of times. The chain couples TRBV5-1 to TRBJ1-2; maybe TRBD1 (6 bases). The CDR3 runs 13 residues. V was cut by 4 bases and J by 9 bases, with 16 bases left in between. Germline CDR1 is SGHRS and CDR2 is YFSETQ. Here the CDR3 reads CASSGGTPSRYTF. The CDR3 region has the DNA TGCGCCAGCAGCGGAGGGACACCATCCCGCTACACCTTC.

At least ten counts were recorded for this clonotype. The chain has TRBV5-1 and TRBJ1-1; the D gene is possibly TRBD1 (5 bases). CDR1 and CDR2 from the germline V gene are SGHRS and YFSETQ. V was trimmed by 5 bases and J by 1 base, leaving 12 bases between them. This CDR3 is 14 amino acids long. Written as DNA, the CDR3 is TGCGCCAGCAGTCGAGGGGCCGGGAACACTGAAGCTTTCTTT. Amino acid sequence: CASSRGAGNTEAFF.

CDR3 nucleotide sequence: TGTGCCAGCTCACCACCAGGGACAGTGAACACCGGGGAGCTGTTTTTT. Translating gives CASSPPGTVNTGELFF. This sequence joins TRBV18 and TRBJ2-2; 7 bases are a match to TRBD1. Germline-derived CDR1 and CDR2 are KGHSH and LQKENI. V shed 0 bases, J shed 1 base, and the junction held 2 bases outside the gene matches. The CDR3 totals 16 residues.

This clonotype was picked up many times. The chain carries TRBV13 and TRBJ1-4, with D perhaps matching TRBD1 (6 bases). Trimming took 3 bases from V and 6 from J, leaving 11 bases between them. Germline CDR1 PRHDT, CDR2 FYEKMQ (reference sequence). The CDR3 is 14 amino acids. CDR3 protein: CASSFRGDHEKLFF. As DNA, the CDR3 is TGTGCCAGCAGCTTCAGGGGAGACCATGAAAAACTGTTTTTT.

This sequence joins TRBV7-2 and TRBJ2-3; D not certain. Germline loops: CDR1 SGHTA, CDR2 FQGNSA. With 1 base removed from V and 4 bases from J, the gap between germline ends came to 12 bases. The CDR3 is 15 amino acids. The CDR3 bases are TGTGCCAGCAGCTTAGTTTACGGTTATCCAGATACGCAGTATTTT. It encodes CASSLVYGYPDTQYF.

The chain links TRBV5-1 to TRBJ2-2; D is unclear. Germline CDR1 SGHRS, CDR2 YFSETQ. V was cut by 0 bases and J by 2 bases, with 8 bases left in between. This CDR3 has 15 residues. The CDR3: CASSLGSVNTGELFF. CDR3 nucleotide sequence: TGCGCCAGCAGCTTGGGCAGCGTTAACACCGGGGAGCTGTTTTTT.

This clonotype was recorded many times. This chain uses TRBV19 with TRBJ2-7; TRBD1 aligns across 7 bases. Germline lookup yields CDR1 LNHDA and CDR2 SQIVND (reference sequence). The CDR3 contains 17 residues. Trimming at V came to 3 bases and at J to 0 bases, leaving 11 bases not matched to a gene. CDR3 sequence: CASSIARTGQSSYEQYF. In DNA form, the CDR3 reads TGTGCCAGTAGTATTGCCCGGACGGGACAGTCCTCCTACGAGCAGTACTTC.

A few counts support this clonotype. The chain employs TRBV2 and TRBJ1-1; TRBD1 matches 9 bases. The V and J ends lost 3 bases and 5 bases, in that order; junction bases with no gene match: 7. Germline V gene data show CDR1 as SNHLY and CDR2 as FYNNEI. The CDR3 is 15 amino acids. The CDR3 DNA follows: TGTGCCAGCAGTGATATACAGGGGGCAGGGACTGAAGCTTTCTTT. Translating gives CASSDIQGAGTEAFF.

The sample holds many counts of this clonotype. V is TRBV10-3 and J is TRBJ1-5, with 10 bases fitting TRBD1. With 8 bases clipped from V and 4 bases from J, the junction kept 2 bases outside the gene matches. Germline CDR1 reads ENHRY; CDR2 reads SYGVKD. The CDR3 runs to 13 residues. The CDR3 sequence is CAIGGQGNQPQHF. CDR3 bases: TGTGCCATCGGGGGACAGGGGAATCAGCCCCAGCATTTT.

This clonotype occurred a few times. The genes are TRBV3-1 and TRBJ2-4; D unclear. The V gene's germline CDR1 is LGHDT and CDR2 YNNKEL (reference sequence). Trimming stripped 2 bases from V and 0 bases from J, with 8 bases between. The CDR3 contains 15 residues. The CDR3: CASSQRRLAKNIQYF. CDR3 coding DNA: TGTGCCAGCAGCCAACGGCGACTAGCCAAAAACATTCAGTACTTC.

The V and J genes are TRBV29-1 and TRBJ1-2; D unresolved. The CDR3 runs 10 residues. Trimming removed 6 bases at V and 12 bases at J, with 14 bases between. Germline CDR1 SQVTM, CDR2 ANQGSEA. The CDR3 region has the DNA TGCAGCGTGCTCGAGGGAGTCGACACCTTC. It translates to CSVLEGVDTF.

The V gene is TRBV12-3 or TRBV12-4, the J gene TRBJ2-7; TRBD1 agrees at 7 bases. V trimming: 6 bases; J trimming: 0 bases; junction bases outside the gene matches: 5. This CDR3 contains 14 residues. This chain's CDR3 is CASSLTGSSYEQYF. The CDR3 region has the DNA TGTGCCAGCAGCCTGACAGGGTCCTCCTACGAGCAGTACTTC.

V usage is TRBV5-4 and J usage is TRBJ1-6; TRBD1 is a possible D gene (5 bases). The V and J ends lost 4 bases and 2 bases respectively, with 10 bases between them. CDR1 is SGHNT, CDR2 YYREEE, per germline (reference sequence). The CDR3 is 15 amino acids. CDR3: CASSQDTTYNSPLHF. Here the CDR3 DNA reads TGTGCCAGCAGCCAGGACACAACCTATAATTCACCCCTCCACTTT.

The chain carries TRBV11-2 and TRBJ1-1; the D gene is possibly TRBD1 (5 bases). Germline CDR1 is SGHAT and CDR2 is FQNNGV. The ends were cut back, 3 bases at V and 6 bases at J, with 14 bases in the middle. The CDR3 is 14 residues long. In nucleotides, the CDR3 is TGTGCCAGCAGCTTTCAGGCCGGGGCACCTGAAGCTTTCTTT. Protein product: CASSFQAGAPEAFF.

This clonotype has only a few counts. This sequence joins TRBV5-1 and TRBJ2-2; D is possibly TRBD1 (6 bases). The CDR3 covers 14 residues. V was trimmed by 4 bases and J by 5 bases, leaving 12 bases between them. Germline values: CDR1 SGHRS, CDR2 YFSETQ. The CDR3 nucleotides read TGCGCCAGCAGCCTGACGACAGGAACCGGGGAGCTGTTTTTT. It codes for CASSLTTGTGELFF.

Only a few counts were recorded for this clonotype. The DNA of the CDR3 is TGTGCCAGCAGCTACGGGGCGGGGGAGCAGTACTTC. Its protein is CASSYGAGEQYF. The chain has TRBV28 and TRBJ2-7, with TRBD2 as a possible D gene (6 bases). The germline V gene has CDR1 MDHEN and CDR2 SYDVKM. Trimming took 6 bases from V and 7 from J, leaving 13 bases between them. There are 12 residues in the CDR3. The whole variable domain, remainder taken from reference TRBV28 and TRBJ2-7, is DVKVTQSSRYLVKRTGEKVFLECVQDMDHENMFWYRQDPGLGLRLIYFSYDVKMKEKGDIPEGYSVSREKKERFSLILESASTNQTSMYLCASSYGAGEQYFGPGTRLTVT.

The CDR3 spells CASSSGLWTGNYNEQFF. CDR3 in DNA: TGTGCCAGTAGTTCGGGGTTATGGACAGGTAATTACAATGAGCAGTTCTTC. The chain joins TRBV19 to TRBJ2-1, with 7 positions matching TRBD1. The CDR3 sequence is 17 residues long. In germline, CDR1 is LNHDA, CDR2 SQIVND (reference sequence). V lost 5 bases to trimming and J lost 4 bases; unmatched junction nucleotides: 14.